The clone carrying this T cell receptor (beta chain) was counted ten times or more. Its antigen remains unidentified. The sample is drawn from a study of T-cell reconstitution after alpha-beta-depleted transplantation in children. Regarding the study as a whole: Newly generated T cells supplied most T-cell counts and diversity one year post-transplant. High day-60 TCRbeta diversity in some patients came from surviving recipient T cells and thymic progenitors.

Construction of the TCRbeta library involved unique molecular identifiers. TCRdb reprocessed the PCR reads via MiXCR and lists one record per CDR3 protein. The sample has some 180,000 distinct CDR3 sequences; about 7% are singletons. After removal of 5 bases from V and 4 bases from J, the junction contained 4 bases not matched to a gene. CDR1 is SGHVS, CDR2 FNYEAQ, per germline. The CDR3 is 13 amino acids. The clonotype originates from a boy between 2 and 10 years old with acute lymphoblastic leukemia, due to receive a stem cell transplant. The sample in question was PBMCs, obtained before TCRalphabeta/CD19-depleted stem cell transplant. This chain connects TRBV7-6 to TRBJ1-2; 7 bases map to TRBD1. CDR3: CASSMGQRYGYTF. CDR3 nucleotide sequence: TGTGCCAGCAGCATGGGACAGCGCTATGGCTACACCTTC.